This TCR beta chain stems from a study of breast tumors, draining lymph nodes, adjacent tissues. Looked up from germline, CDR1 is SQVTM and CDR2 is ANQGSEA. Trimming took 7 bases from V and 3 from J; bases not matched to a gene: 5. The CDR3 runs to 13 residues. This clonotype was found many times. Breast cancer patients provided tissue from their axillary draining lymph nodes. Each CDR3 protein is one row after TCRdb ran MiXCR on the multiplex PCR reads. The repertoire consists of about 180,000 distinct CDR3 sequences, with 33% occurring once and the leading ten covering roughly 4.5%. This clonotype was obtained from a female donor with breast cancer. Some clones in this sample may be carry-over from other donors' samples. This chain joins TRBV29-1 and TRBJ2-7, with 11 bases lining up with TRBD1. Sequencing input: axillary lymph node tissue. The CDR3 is CSATGTGGYEQYF. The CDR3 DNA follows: TGCAGCGCAACCGGGACAGGGGGCTACGAGCAGTACTTC.